The 28 T cell receptor beta chains reported below all come from one sample, sequenced in a study of cytomegalovirus exposure and HLA in healthy donors (dated by TCRdb to the late 2010s). The library was prepared using the immunoSEQ multiplex PCR assay. For the multiplex PCR, a mixture combining 60 forward primers for TCR Vbeta segments and 13 reverse primers for TCR Jbeta segments was used. This is the immuneACCESS table as TCRdb keeps it, with only in-frame sequences that have V and J called. A part of the clones is gone; compared with another copy, unresolved V genes explain less than half, and the rest is unexplained. Here the sample has some 99,000 clones; less than 80% occur a single time. The ten most abundant clones make up 7% to 9% of the sample. The sample was PBMCs. The receptors originated from a woman aged 45-60 years in good health and CMV-seropositive.

The gene calls are TRBV4-1 and TRBJ2-3; D not resolved. Trimming cost V 6 bases and J 10 bases, with 17 bases left between them. The CDR3 runs 13 residues. CDR1 and CDR2 from the germline V gene are MGHRA and YSYEKL. CDR3 sequence (DNA): TGCGCCAGCAGTCCCCCGGAGTTGGCCCCGCAGTATTTT. It is translated as CASSPPELAPQYF.

This clone was recorded a few times. The chain joins TRBV6-5 to TRBJ2-7; 7 nucleotides align to TRBD1. This CDR3 is 12 amino acids long. Germline values: CDR1 MNHEY, CDR2 SVGAGI. Germline trimming cut 5 bases from V and 3 bases from J; bases unmatched to any gene: 1. The CDR3 sequence: CASSRDSYEQYF. In DNA, the CDR3 is TGTGCCAGCAGTCGGGACAGCTACGAGCAGTACTTC.

The chain recombines TRBV5-6 with TRBJ2-3; a possible D gene is TRBD2 (5 bases). The CDR3 extends over 13 amino acids. The V end lost 4 bases, the J end lost 3 bases, and 9 bases lay between the germline ends. Germline V gives CDR1 SGHDT, CDR2 YYEEEE. CDR3 DNA sequence: TGTGCCAGCAGCACCCGCGGGACAGATACGCAGTATTTT. Encoded protein: CASSTRGTDTQYF.

The J gene is TRBJ2-7, the V gene TRBV2; the D gene is possibly TRBD1 (5 bases). CDR3 length: 12 amino acids. V lost 6 bases and J 1 base, leaving 7 bases between the germline ends. Germline V CDR1 and CDR2: SNHLY, FYNNEI. The CDR3 loop is CASRQESYEQYF. CDR3 coding DNA: TGTGCCAGCAGACAGGAATCCTACGAGCAGTACTTC.

V and J are TRBV7-8 and TRBJ2-1; TRBD2 might be the D (5 bases). The CDR3 is 15 amino acids. Germline V lookup: CDR1 SGHVS, CDR2 FQNEAQ. The germline V and J ends were trimmed by 1 base and 12 bases, with 19 bases remaining between them. The CDR3 bases are TGTGCCAGCAGCTTAGGTAGGACGAGGGATTCGAGGCAGTTCTTC. It specifies CASSLGRTRDSRQFF.

V gene TRBV19 combines with J gene TRBJ2-1; TRBD2 matches at 10 bases. CDR3 length: 16 amino acids. Germline assignment: CDR1 LNHDA and CDR2 SQIVND (reference sequence). V shed 3 bases and J 5 bases; nucleotides not matched to a gene: 7. The CDR3 region is CASSILGLAPDNEQFF. The CDR3 nucleotides read TGTGCCAGTAGTATCCTGGGACTAGCGCCTGACAATGAGCAGTTCTTC.

V gene TRBV9 combines with J gene TRBJ2-7, with D possibly TRBD1 on 6 matching bases. Trimming left V 2 bases short and J 0 bases short, with 9 bases between. This CDR3 spans 14 amino acids. Germline V CDR1 and CDR2: SGDLS, YYNGEE. The CDR3, as DNA: TGTGCCAGCAGCGTCGGGACACCCTCCTACGAGCAGTACTTC. Translation: CASSVGTPSYEQYF.

The chain links TRBV2 to TRBJ2-5, with D perhaps matching TRBD1 (6 bases). The germline V gene has CDR1 SNHLY and CDR2 FYNNEI. V dropped 6 bases and J dropped 1 base, with 12 bases sitting between them. CDR3 length: 14 amino acids. The CDR3 DNA reads as TGTGCCAGCAGGCCGGACAGAGGCCAAGAGACCCAGTACTTC. Encoded protein: CASRPDRGQETQYF.

This chain links TRBV19 with TRBJ1-1, with D possibly being TRBD1 (6 bases). Germline CDR1 reads LNHDA; CDR2 reads SQIVND (reference sequence). The V end lost 3 bases, the J end lost 4 bases, and 12 bases lay between the germline ends. There are 14 residues in the CDR3. The DNA of the CDR3 is TGTGCCAGTAGTATCACGGGACAAGTCACTGAAGCTTTCTTT. As protein: CASSITGQVTEAFF.

J is TRBJ2-1 and V is TRBV4-2; D gene ambiguous. V was cut by 0 bases and J by 5 bases, with 5 bases left in between. CDR3 length equals 13 residues. In germline, CDR1 is LGHNA, CDR2 YNFKEQ. CDR3 amino acids: CASSQDRHNEQFF. The DNA of the CDR3 is TGTGCCAGCAGCCAAGACAGGCACAATGAGCAGTTCTTC.

The gene calls are TRBV6-5 and TRBJ2-7, with D perhaps matching TRBD2 (7 bases). The CDR3 loop spans 12 amino acids. Trimming cost V 9 bases and J 7 bases, with 16 bases left between them. Germline CDR1 is MNHEY and CDR2 is SVGAGI. This CDR3 reads CASGQTGGEQYF. CDR3 DNA: TGTGCCAGTGGACAGACCGGGGGGGAGCAGTACTTC.

The chain links TRBV4-2 to TRBJ2-2; the match to TRBD2 covers 7 bases. Germline V lookup: CDR1 LGHNA, CDR2 YNFKEQ. V gave up 3 bases and J gave up 0 bases; unmatched junction bases: 7. This CDR3 has 17 amino acids. CDR3 residues: CASSQGGGRANTGELFF. In DNA, the CDR3 is TGTGCCAGCAGCCAGGGGGGAGGGCGCGCGAACACCGGGGAGCTGTTTTTT.

This chain joins TRBV19 and TRBJ1-1; 7 nucleotides align to TRBD1. The CDR3 sequence is 14 residues long. V dropped 4 bases and J dropped 5; count of bases not matched to a gene: 7. Germline lookup yields CDR1 LNHDA and CDR2 SQIVND (reference sequence). The CDR3 sequence is CASSRQGGGTEAFF. CDR3 nucleotide sequence: TGTGCCAGTAGTAGACAGGGCGGAGGGACTGAAGCTTTCTTT.

This clone was detected only a few times. The J gene is TRBJ1-2, the V gene TRBV2; possibly TRBD1 for D (5 bases). The CDR3 extends over 15 amino acids. V was pared by 2 bases and J by 5 bases, with 15 bases between. Germline V gene lookup returns CDR1 SNHLY and CDR2 FYNNEI. CDR3 amino acids: CASSEWGGEGYGYTF. The CDR3 DNA reads TGTGCCAGCAGTGAATGGGGGGGAGAGGGGTATGGCTACACCTTC.

The genes are TRBV10-3 and TRBJ2-6, with 10 positions matching TRBD2. Germline V gene data show CDR1 as ENHRY and CDR2 as SYGVKD. The CDR3 has 16 amino acids. Trimming at V came to 10 bases and at J to 2 bases, leaving 8 bases not matched to a gene. The chain's CDR3 is CATAASGSAGANVLTF. CDR3 in DNA: TGTGCCACCGCCGCTAGCGGGAGTGCTGGGGCCAACGTCCTGACTTTC.

The chain is built from TRBV13 and TRBJ2-5; 15 bases match TRBD2. Germline trimming cut 3 bases from V and 2 bases from J; bases unmatched to any gene: 7. Germline CDR1 and CDR2: PRHDT and FYEKMQ (reference sequence). CDR3 length: 18 amino acids. CDR3 protein: CASSFRTSGGAPQETQYF. CDR3 DNA sequence: TGTGCCAGCAGCTTCAGGACTAGCGGGGGGGCCCCGCAAGAGACCCAGTACTTC.

This clone was counted once. This chain joins TRBV15 and TRBJ2-4; 8 bases fit TRBD1. The length of the CDR3 is 16 residues. Looked up from germline, CDR1 is LNHNV and CDR2 is YYDKDF (reference sequence). V was clipped by 5 bases and J by 1 base; unmatched bases: 7. CDR3 DNA sequence: TGTGCCACCAGCCACCCTCAGGGGGCTGCCAAAAACATTCAGTACTTC. Translating gives CATSHPQGAAKNIQYF.

This clone has only a few counts. This rearrangement joins TRBV2 to TRBJ1-2; no reliable D call. CDR1 and CDR2 (germline): SNHLY, FYNNEI. V lost 0 bases, J lost 7 bases, and 12 bases lay in between. This CDR3 is 14 amino acids long. The CDR3 region has the DNA TGTGCCAGCAGTGAAGCGGCGGCCCCCAGTGGCTACACCTTC. It yields the protein CASSEAAAPSGYTF.

This clone was seen more than once but under ten times. The rearrangement joins TRBV25-1 to TRBJ2-5; no reliable D call. The length of the CDR3 is 14 residues. Trimming pared 3 bases from V and 2 bases from J, leaving 10 bases between. Germline V gene data show CDR1 as MGHDK and CDR2 as SYGVNS. The CDR3 loop is CASSDSTVQETQYF. The CDR3 DNA sequence: TGTGCCAGCAGTGATAGCACGGTGCAAGAGACCCAGTACTTC.

V usage is TRBV7-8 and J usage is TRBJ1-1, with a tentative D call TRBD1 (6 bases). The V end was cut by 1 base, the J end by 0 bases, with 15 bases between. The CDR3 spans 17 residues. Looked up from germline, CDR1 is SGHVS and CDR2 is FQNEAQ. CDR3 sequence: CASSLEGGRGLNTEAFF. CDR3 DNA: TGTGCCAGCAGCTTAGAGGGGGGGCGTGGGCTGAACACTGAAGCTTTCTTT.

This clone was seen a single time. This chain joins TRBV7-3 and TRBJ2-3; the match to TRBD2 covers 9 bases. There are 16 residues in the CDR3. V shed 0 bases, J shed 4 bases, and the junction held 5 bases outside the gene matches. Germline V gene lookup returns CDR1 SGHTA and CDR2 FQGTGA. CDR3: CASSLTGAGGPDTQYF. For the CDR3, the DNA is TGTGCCAGCAGCTTAACCGGGGCGGGGGGGCCAGATACGCAGTATTTT.

V usage is TRBV9 and J usage is TRBJ1-1; D is unclear. Looked up from germline, CDR1 is SGDLS and CDR2 is YYNGEE. The CDR3 is 15 residues long. V was cut by 0 bases and J by 1 base, with 10 bases left in between. The CDR3 DNA sequence: TGTGCCAGCAGCGTAGATGCCAGATCGAACACTGAAGCTTTCTTT. Protein: CASSVDARSNTEAFF.

This chain joins TRBV5-1 and TRBJ2-7, with 15 bases lining up with TRBD2. The CDR3 length is 14 residues. Germline lookup yields CDR1 SGHRS and CDR2 YFSETQ. V dropped 7 bases and J dropped 5; count of bases not matched to a gene: 4. The CDR3 DNA reads as TGCGCCAGCGGGACTAGCGGGGGGCGAAACGAGCAGTACTTC. This translates into CASGTSGGRNEQYF.

This clone was detected only once. The V call is TRBV18, the J call TRBJ2-1; 12 bases agree with TRBD2. V trimming: 5 bases; J trimming: 4 bases; junction bases outside the gene matches: 6. CDR3 size: 16 residues. CDR1 is KGHSH and CDR2 is LQKENI in the germline V gene. CDR3 loop: CASSYAGTSGYNEQFF. The DNA of the CDR3 is TGTGCCAGCTCATACGCCGGGACTAGCGGGTACAATGAGCAGTTCTTC.

This clone came up once. The V call is TRBV9, the J call TRBJ2-1; 10 nucleotides line up with TRBD2. Losses at the gene ends were 0 bases for V and 6 bases for J; bases not matched to a gene: 3. The CDR3 runs 15 residues. CDR1 SGDLS and CDR2 YYNGEE come from the germline V gene. Here the CDR3 reads CASSVDLAGVNEQFF. CDR3 nucleotide sequence: TGTGCCAGCAGCGTAGATCTAGCGGGAGTCAATGAGCAGTTCTTC.

This rearrangement joins TRBV10-3 to TRBJ1-4; 9 positions agree with TRBD1. The J segment lost 8 bases and the V segment lost 2 bases, leaving 3 bases of the junction unmatched. The CDR3 contains 14 residues. CDR1 is ENHRY, CDR2 SYGVKD, per germline. The CDR3 sequence is CAISETGGREKLFF. CDR3 in DNA: TGTGCCATCAGTGAGACAGGGGGCAGGGAAAAACTGTTTTTT.

Comments on this clone: A junction end diverges from the germline sequence, so it may reflect a read error. This chain connects TRBV7-2 to TRBJ1-2; TRBD1 matches at 8 bases. The CDR3 has 15 residues. The germline V gene has CDR1 SGHTA and CDR2 FQGNSA. CDR3 amino acids: CASSLTDRGHYGYTF. As DNA, the CDR3 is TGTGCCAGCAGCTTAACCGACAGGGGACACTACGGCTACACCTTC.

This clone was detected once. The chain has TRBV9 and TRBJ2-4, with 8 bases matching TRBD2. The germline V gene has CDR1 SGDLS and CDR2 YYNGEE. The V gene end was trimmed by 4 bases and the J gene end by 3 bases; junction bases not matched to a gene: 9. CDR3 length equals 16 residues. CDR3 loop: CASSPLGGGIKNIQYF. In DNA form, the CDR3 reads TGTGCCAGCAGCCCCCTCGGGGGGGGGATCAAAAACATTCAGTACTTC.